The source of this T cell receptor beta chain is a study of blood T cell repertoires in COVID-19. Study-level information: Some COVID-19 samples were acute and others convalescent; all came from the United States, Italy and Spain.

Germline values: CDR1 SGHRS, CDR2 YFSETQ. Trimming removed 0 bases from V and 3 bases from J, with 10 bases in between. The CDR3 is 15 amino acids. This clone was detected only a few times. Study processing details: By means of reference gene primer amplification, nucleated cell counts were estimated. Clones were sequenced by immunoSEQ multiplex PCR, and TCRdb holds only the in-frame ones, with some missing. V, J and clone size are taken as reported in that table, and D and trimming were inferred from the DNA itself. The sample has about 200,000 clones; 86% are singletons. Sequencing was carried out using peripheral blood. V usage is TRBV5-1 and J usage is TRBJ1-3, with unresolved D. This sequence originates from a woman aged 45-60 years with acute or convalescent COVID-19. In DNA form, the CDR3 reads TGCGCCAGCAGCTTGGAACGGAGTCTTGGAAACACCATATATTTT. It codes for CASSLERSLGNTIYF.